Listed below are T cell receptor beta chains from one sample, sequenced in a study of OX40 agonist ivuxolimab in advanced cancers. Sequencing was performed with immunoSEQ multiplex PCR; in TCRdb, only in-frame clones are kept and a portion is missing. The top ten hold over 2% of the sample, which has roughly 73,000 clones, roughly 80% seen once. The source material was CD4+ or CD8+ T cells sorted from blood, sampled in a trial of the OX40 agonist ivuxolimab. The receptor source for this set is an adult with an advanced solid tumor such as melanoma, head and neck, liver or kidney cancer. The CDR3 runs from the conserved cysteine through the conserved F or W. A D gene is named only where the DNA matches it firmly. Only some rows state a clone size, as once, few, many or a class for expanded clones.

size,D,J,V,DNA,CDR3
few,TRBD2,TRBJ2-3,TRBV27,TGTGCCAGCAGCCTGACTAGCGGGAGGACAGATACGCAGTATTTT,CASSLTSGRTDTQYF
-,-,TRBJ1-3,TRBV9,TGTGCCAGCAGCGTAGAACCGGGGGGGTCTGGAAACACCATATATTTT,CASSVEPGGSGNTIYF
-,-,TRBJ1-2,TRBV30,TGTGCCTGGAGACCCCAGGGACGAGCTAACTATGGCTACACCTTC,CAWRPQGRANYGYTF
-,-,TRBJ1-4,TRBV7-8,TGTGCCAGCAGCCCCCCCCGAATGAGGACTAATGAAAAACTGTTTTTT,CASSPPRMRTNEKLFF
-,-,TRBJ1-3,TRBV5-1,TGCGCCAGCAGCTTGGCTACAGGGAGCTCTGGAAACACCATATATTTT,CASSLATGSSGNTIYF
-,-,TRBJ1-1,TRBV28,TGTGCCAGCAGTTTATTCGCGGGAAGCACTGAAGCTTTCTTT,CASSLFAGSTEAFF
-,TRBD1,TRBJ1-5,TRBV2,TGTGCCAGCAGTTTAACGGAGCGCAGGGGGCATCAGCCCCAGCATTTT,CASSLTERRGHQPQHF
-,TRBD1,TRBJ1-4,TRBV19,TGTGCCAGCCGCAGGGGGGGCTGGGAAAAACTGTTTTTT,CASRRGGWEKLFF
-,-,TRBJ2-2,TRBV4-3,TGCGCCAGCAGCCAAGGAACCAGGAACACCGGGGAGCTGTTTTTT,CASSQGTRNTGELFF
-,-,TRBJ1-1,TRBV5-4,TGTGCCAGCAGCTTCTCCCAGGGGTTGAACACTGAAGCTTTCTTT,CASSFSQGLNTEAFF
-,-,TRBJ2-6,TRBV19,TGTGCCAGCCGACCTTTCTCGACAGCTGGGGCCAACGTCCTGACTTTC,CASRPFSTAGANVLTF
-,-,TRBJ1-6,TRBV5-1,TGCGCCAGCAGCTTGAACAGGGAAACGAATTCACCCCTCCACTTT,CASSLNRETNSPLHF
-,-,TRBJ1-1,TRBV5-6,TGTGCCAGCAATCGGGGGAGAACTGAAGCTTTCTTT,CASNRGRTEAFF
-,-,TRBJ2-1,TRBV15,TGTGCCACCAGCAGAGTCCGTGTGCCCGGGGAGCAGTTCTTC,CATSRVRVPGEQFF
-,-,TRBJ1-3,TRBV19,TGTGCCAGTAGTATAGTTGCAGCTACCTCTGGAAACACCATATATTTT,CASSIVAATSGNTIYF
-,-,TRBJ2-3,TRBV6-5,TGTGCCAGCCGGCCCGGACCTAGCACAGATACGCAGTATTTT,CASRPGPSTDTQYF
-,-,TRBJ2-1,TRBV21-1,TGTGCCAGCAGCAACTCGACTAGCGGCCCCTACAATGAGCAGTTCTTC,CASSNSTSGPYNEQFF
-,-,TRBJ1-2,TRBV19,TGTGCCAGTACCACAAGAGGTCAAGGCTACACCTTC,CASTTRGQGYTF
once,-,TRBJ1-1,TRBV6-5,TGTGCCAGCAGTCGTGGGAAAAGGACTGAAGCTTTCTTT,CASSRGKRTEAFF
-,TRBD1,TRBJ1-4,TRBV2,TGTGCCAGCAGGACAGGGGCGGCTAATGAAAAACTGTTTTTT,CASRTGAANEKLFF
-,-,TRBJ1-1,TRBV7-8,TGTGCCAGCAGCTTGAGGCCAATGAACACTGAAGCTTTCTTT,CASSLRPMNTEAFF
-,TRBD1,TRBJ1-2,TRBV5-8,TGTGCCAGCAGCCAACCCACTACAGGGGTCAAAAAGCCCGACTTC,CASSQPTTGVKKPDF
few,TRBD1,TRBJ1-6,TRBV5-1,TGCGCCAGCAGCCGGGACAGGGTCACGTATAATTCACCCCTCCACTTT,CASSRDRVTYNSPLHF
-,-,TRBJ2-3,TRBV19,TGTGCCAGTAGTATACAGGGAGTAGATACGCAGTATTTT,CASSIQGVDTQYF
-,-,TRBJ1-6,TRBV7-9,TGTGCCAGCAGCTTAGCTTCCCAGAATTCACCCCTCCACTTT,CASSLASQNSPLHF
once,-,TRBJ2-7,TRBV27,TGTGCCAGCAGCTTCCAAGCTGGGACGGCCGAGCAGTACTTC,CASSFQAGTAEQYF
-,-,TRBJ1-1,TRBV9,TGTGCCAGCAGCCCTAGCGGGGGGAACACTGAAGCTTTCTTT,CASSPSGGNTEAFF
-,-,TRBJ1-1,TRBV6-4,TGTGCCAGCAGTGACTCCGACAGGACGTTTCGCTTTTGGAACACTGAAGCTTTCTTT,CASSDSDRTFRFWNTEAFF
once,-,TRBJ1-5,TRBV28,TGTGCCAGCAGTTTATTGGGGATCCGCAATCAGCCCCAGCATTTT,CASSLLGIRNQPQHF
-,TRBD2,TRBJ2-3,TRBV6-5,TGTGCCAGCAGTTCCGGCGGGAGTAGCACAGATACGCAGTATTTT,CASSSGGSSTDTQYF
-,TRBD2,TRBJ2-7,TRBV5-1,TGCGCCAGCAGCTTCACACTAGCGGGGAAGACCTACGAGCAGTACTTC,CASSFTLAGKTYEQYF
-,TRBD1,TRBJ2-2,TRBV6-1,TGTGCCAGCAGGAGAGACAGGGTGGACACCGGGGAGCTGTTTTTT,CASRRDRVDTGELFF
-,-,TRBJ1-2,TRBV28,TGTGCCAGCGGTCCCAGGCGTGTGGGGACGGGGTATGGCTACACCTTC,CASGPRRVGTGYGYTF
-,TRBD1,TRBJ1-3,TRBV18,TGTGCCAGCTCACAAACTGGGACAGACAGAAACACCATATATTTT,CASSQTGTDRNTIYF
few,TRBD2,TRBJ2-3,TRBV7-8,TGTGCCAGCAGCACGGGACTAGCGGGAACAGATACGCAGTATTTT,CASSTGLAGTDTQYF
-,-,TRBJ1-2,TRBV6-6,TGTGCCAGCAGTTTATACAGGGACGACTATGGCTACACCTTC,CASSLYRDDYGYTF
-,-,TRBJ2-7,TRBV19,TGTGCCAGTAGTATGGTACACAGACCCTACGAGCAGTACTTC,CASSMVHRPYEQYF
-,TRBD1,TRBJ2-7,TRBV19,TGTGCCAGTGCCGACAGGGGCTACGAGCAGTACTTC,CASADRGYEQYF
-,-,TRBJ2-3,TRBV21-1,TGTGCCAGCAGGGATAGCGGGAGCACAGATACGCAGTATTTT,CASRDSGSTDTQYF
-,-,TRBJ1-1,TRBV12-5,TGTGCTAGTGGTTTGACCAGGGACACTGAAGCTTTCTTT,CASGLTRDTEAFF
-,-,TRBJ2-3,TRBV4-2,TGTGCCAGCAGCCAAGGGGGAATAGCGTCTAGCACAGATACGCAGTATTTT,CASSQGGIASSTDTQYF
-,-,TRBJ1-6,TRBV30,TGTGCCTGGAGTGTCATCCGACAGTCATCACCCCTCCACTTT,CAWSVIRQSSPLHF
-,-,TRBJ2-1,TRBV28,TGTGCCAGCAGTTTCGGGAGTTTAGAGCAGTTCTTC,CASSFGSLEQFF
-,TRBD1,TRBJ1-3,TRBV7-8,TGTGCCAGCAGCCCGAGAGGGACAGCCTCTGGAAACACCATATATTTT,CASSPRGTASGNTIYF
-,-,TRBJ1-4,TRBV18,TGTGCCAGCTCCGACAGGAATAATGAAAAACTGTTTTTT,CASSDRNNEKLFF